Each of the 19 T cell receptor beta chains below was sequenced from the same sample in a study of shared clonotypes between healthy human individuals. Here immunoSEQ multiplex PCR was the method, and the copy in TCRdb shows in-frame clones only, minus some. The sample records 950,000 to 1,200,000 clones, around three quarters being singletons. Material: memory CD4+ T cells from PBMCs. Subset specified: CD45RA-negative fraction. The receptors shown here come from a man between 18 and 35 years old in good health. Some clones in this sample may be carry-over from other donors' samples.

This chain joins TRBV7-2 and TRBJ2-1; possibly TRBD1 for D (5 bases). The germline gives CDR1 SGHTA, CDR2 FQGNSA. Between the trimmed V and J ends, which lost 6 bases and 5 bases, there was a span of 17 bases. The CDR3 has 15 residues. In DNA, the CDR3 is TGTGCCAGCAGACCTAGGGGCGGCTCTAACAATGAGCAGTTCTTC. Its protein is CASRPRGGSNNEQFF.

This clone has ten or more counts. The V gene is TRBV7-9, the J gene TRBJ2-5; possibly TRBD1 for D (5 bases). The CDR3 has 15 residues. Germline V CDR1 and CDR2: SEHNR, FQNEAQ (reference sequence). Trimming stripped 1 base from V and 4 bases from J, with 13 bases between. The CDR3 region is CASSLGGQGRETQYF. The CDR3 region has the DNA TGTGCCAGCAGCTTAGGAGGTCAGGGTAGAGAGACCCAGTACTTC.

The chain carries TRBV9 and TRBJ2-1, with 7 bases aligning to TRBD2. Losses at the gene ends were 0 bases for V and 0 bases for J; bases not matched to a gene: 6. Germline CDR1 is SGDLS and CDR2 is YYNGEE. CDR3 length: 17 residues. CDR3 sequence reads: CASSVVGAGISYNEQFF. CDR3 bases: TGTGCCAGCAGCGTAGTGGGAGCGGGAATCTCCTACAATGAGCAGTTCTTC.

CDR3 nucleotide sequence: TGTGCCACCAGCAGAGATCCGTCCGAGCAGTACTTC. Its translation: CATSRDPSEQYF. The rearrangement uses TRBV15 and TRBJ2-7; D not resolved. V lost 0 bases and J 6 bases, leaving 6 bases between the germline ends. CDR1 LNHNV and CDR2 YYDKDF come from the germline V gene (reference sequence). CDR3 length: 12 amino acids.

This clone was counted only a few times. V usage is TRBV2 and J usage is TRBJ2-2; TRBD2 agrees at 9 bases. The length of the CDR3 is 16 residues. V gave up 4 bases and J gave up 4 bases; unmatched junction bases: 7. Germline V gene data show CDR1 as SNHLY and CDR2 as FYNNEI. Here the CDR3 DNA reads TGTGCCAGCAGTGCTTTGGCGGGAGGGTCCACCGGGGAGCTGTTTTTT. Translating gives CASSALAGGSTGELFF.

The rearrangement links TRBV7-8 to TRBJ2-4; TRBD1 matches 7 bases. CDR1 is SGHVS and CDR2 is FQNEAQ in the germline V gene. This CDR3 has 17 amino acids. V shed 1 base, J shed 0 bases, and the junction held 6 bases outside the gene matches. CDR3 loop: CASSLGQGREAKNIQYF. The CDR3 coding sequence is TGTGCCAGCAGCTTAGGACAGGGTAGGGAAGCCAAAAACATTCAGTACTTC.

The chain couples TRBV9 to TRBJ1-1, with D perhaps TRBD1 (6 bases). The CDR3 runs 14 residues. Trimming removed 0 bases at V and 3 bases at J, with 9 bases between. Germline-derived CDR1 and CDR2 are SGDLS and YYNGEE. The CDR3 DNA is TGTGCCAGCAGCGTAGGACACAGGGACACTGAAGCTTTCTTT. Translated, it gives CASSVGHRDTEAFF.

V is TRBV5-8 and J is TRBJ2-7; maybe TRBD1 (6 bases). Germline CDR1 is SGHTS and CDR2 is YDEGEE. This CDR3 has 12 amino acids. V was cut by 5 bases and J by 4 bases, with 10 bases left in between. The CDR3 spells CASRKQGYEQYF. CDR3 sequence (DNA): TGTGCCAGCAGAAAACAGGGATACGAGCAGTACTTC.

V is TRBV7-9 and J is TRBJ1-2; D not resolved. Between the trimmed V and J ends, which lost 5 bases and 4 bases, there was a span of 5 bases. CDR1 and CDR2 (germline): SEHNR, FQNEAQ (reference sequence). The CDR3 covers 11 residues. The CDR3 DNA reads as TGTGCCAGCAGCGCAAGCTATGGCTACACCTTC. Translating gives CASSASYGYTF.

A remark on this clone: The sample holds other DNA sequences that translate to the same CDR3. This chain uses TRBV7-9 with TRBJ1-5; TRBD1 matches at 10 bases. The CDR3 has 16 residues. The germline V gene encodes CDR1 SEHNR and CDR2 FQNEAQ (reference sequence). V was clipped by 4 bases and J by 4 bases; unmatched bases: 7. The CDR3 DNA follows: TGTGCCAGCAGCTCCGGACAGGGGGACCGAAATCAGCCCCAGCATTTT. Translating gives CASSSGQGDRNQPQHF.

The genes are TRBV5-1 and TRBJ1-1, with D uncertain. CDR3 length: 15 amino acids. Trimming took off 0 bases at V and 3 bases at J, with 12 bases between the two ends. Germline V CDR1 and CDR2: SGHRS, YFSETQ. CDR3 sequence reads: CASSLAPPLDTEAFF. Here the CDR3 DNA reads TGCGCCAGCAGCTTGGCCCCTCCACTCGACACTGAAGCTTTCTTT. The full variable domain, in which reference TRBV5-1 and TRBJ1-1 provide the parts outside the CDR3, is KAGVTQTPRYLIKTRGQQVTLSCSPISGHRSVSWYQQTPGQGLQFLFEYFSETQRNKGNFPGRFSGRQFSNSRSEMNVSTLELGDSALYLCASSLAPPLDTEAFFGQGTRLTVV.

V usage is TRBV2 and J usage is TRBJ2-5; D possibly matches TRBD1 or TRBD2 (5 bases each). This CDR3 is 14 amino acids long. Trimming removed 6 bases from V and 2 bases from J, with 13 bases in between. Germline CDR1 SNHLY, CDR2 FYNNEI. CDR3: CASRAGGVQETQYF. The CDR3 region has the DNA TGTGCCAGCAGAGCTGGGGGAGTACAAGAGACCCAGTACTTC.

The chain links TRBV30 to TRBJ2-3, with 8 bases lining up with TRBD2. Germline values: CDR1 GTSNPN, CDR2 SVGIG (reference sequence). This CDR3 region has 17 residues. V gave up 2 bases and J gave up 2 bases; unmatched junction bases: 12. The CDR3 DNA follows: TGTGCCTGGAGTCGCTTGAGGCTAGCGGGTTCCACAGATACGCAGTATTTT. It specifies CAWSRLRLAGSTDTQYF.

This rearrangement joins TRBV2 to TRBJ1-2; the match to TRBD1 covers 9 bases. V trimming: 7 bases; J trimming: 7 bases; junction bases outside the gene matches: 7. The CDR3 is 13 amino acids. From germline, CDR1 is SNHLY and CDR2 FYNNEI. CDR3 sequence reads: CASTTGDRVGYTF. The CDR3 DNA is TGTGCCAGCACCACCGGGGACAGGGTTGGCTACACCTTC.

This clone has a handful of counts. This sequence joins TRBV2 and TRBJ2-1, with D uncertain. The germline gives CDR1 SNHLY, CDR2 FYNNEI. Trimming took off 8 bases at V and 6 bases at J, with 11 bases between the two ends. This CDR3 is 12 amino acids long. CDR3 residues: CASSSQRNEQFF. CDR3 sequence (DNA): TGTGCCAGCTCCTCCCAGCGCAATGAGCAGTTCTTC. Filled out from reference TRBV2 and TRBJ2-1, the complete variable domain reads EPEVTQTPSHQVTQMGQEVILRCVPISNHLYFYWYRQILGQKVEFLVSFYNNEISEKSEIFDDQFSVERPDGSNFTLKIRSTKLEDSAMYFCASSSQRNEQFFGPGTRLTVL.

This clone was seen a single time. The chain uses TRBV27 and TRBJ2-7, with 7 bases that match TRBD1. The CDR3 spans 18 residues. Per germline, CDR1 MNHEY and CDR2 SMNVEV (reference sequence). V shed 4 bases, J shed 3 bases, and the junction held 18 bases outside the gene matches. In DNA form, the CDR3 reads TGTGCCAGCAGTTCCAGGGGCCCCGGGTGGGGACAGAACTACGAGCAGTACTTC. Translated, it gives CASSSRGPGWGQNYEQYF.

The genes are TRBV29-1 and TRBJ2-3, with TRBD1 identical over 11 bases. CDR3 length equals 14 residues. After removal of 6 bases from V and 5 bases from J, the junction contained 7 bases not matched to a gene. The V gene's germline CDR1 is SQVTM and CDR2 ANQGSEA. This CDR3 reads CSVVDRGRLDTQYF. For the CDR3, the DNA is TGCAGCGTCGTGGACAGGGGGCGTCTAGATACGCAGTATTTT.

The chain links TRBV5-1 to TRBJ1-4; tentatively, D is TRBD1 (5 bases). The CDR3 runs to 15 residues. Germline V gives CDR1 SGHRS, CDR2 YFSETQ. The ends were cut back, 5 bases at V and 6 bases at J, with 17 bases in the middle. CDR3: CASSAAAGRYEKLFF. The CDR3 nucleotides are TGCGCCAGCAGTGCCGCGGCAGGGCGGTATGAAAAACTGTTTTTT.

The table lists this clone with a count of one. In DNA form, the CDR3 reads TGTGCCAGCAGCTCCGGACAAGCTATTAATCAGCCCCAGCATTTT. Amino acids: CASSSGQAINQPQHF. The rearrangement uses TRBV5-5 and TRBJ1-5; possibly TRBD1 for D (5 bases). The length of the CDR3 is 15 residues. CDR1 and CDR2 (germline): SGHKS, YYEKEE (reference sequence). V shed 3 bases and J shed 4 bases, with 14 bases lying between them.